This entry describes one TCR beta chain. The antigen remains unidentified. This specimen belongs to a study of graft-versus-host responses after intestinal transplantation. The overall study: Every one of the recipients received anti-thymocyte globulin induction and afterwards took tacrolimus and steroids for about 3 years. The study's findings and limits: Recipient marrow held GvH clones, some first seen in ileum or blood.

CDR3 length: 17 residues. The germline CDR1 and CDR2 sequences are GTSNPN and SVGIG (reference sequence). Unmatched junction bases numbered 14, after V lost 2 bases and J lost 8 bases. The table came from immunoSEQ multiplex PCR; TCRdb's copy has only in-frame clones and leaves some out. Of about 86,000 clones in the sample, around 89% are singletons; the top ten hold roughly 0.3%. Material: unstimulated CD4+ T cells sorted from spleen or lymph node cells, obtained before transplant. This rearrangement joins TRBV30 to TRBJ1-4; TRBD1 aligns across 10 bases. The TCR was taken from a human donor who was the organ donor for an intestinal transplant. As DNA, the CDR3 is TGTGCCTGGAGTTTGAGCCCCCTTTGGACAGGGGGAGAAAAACTGTTTTTT. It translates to CAWSLSPLWTGGEKLFF.